Shown below are 28 T cell receptor beta chains from a single sample sequenced in a study of blood T cells in healthy people across ages (dated by TCRdb to about 2015). Receptor amplification or capture employed 5' RACE. Instrument on record: Illumina HiSeq 2500. A second roughly 7 to 11 cycle PCR used a sample-barcoded 5' primer and a J-beta primer mix. The public reads were quality trimmed at Q25 with fastp and then assembled into clones with MiXCR by TCRdb, keeping productive beta chains. Merged by CDR3 protein, the rows form single entries marked with the most common genes and DNA. Here the sample has hundreds of thousands of distinct CDR3 sequences; about 28% occur a single time. 15% to 20% of the sample comes from the top ten. Sequenced: blood. Receptor source: an elderly woman in good health.

This clonotype was seen repeatedly, ten times or more. J is TRBJ2-7 and V is TRBV5-1, with 9 bases aligning to TRBD1. The length of the CDR3 is 16 residues. CDR1 and CDR2 (germline): SGHRS, YFSETQ. The V gene end was trimmed by 6 bases and the J gene end by 3 bases; junction bases not matched to a gene: 13. The CDR3 spells CASTPGQGSTGYEQYF. CDR3 coding DNA: TGCGCCAGCACCCCGGGACAGGGATCGACCGGCTACGAGCAGTACTTC. Drawing the rest from reference TRBV5-1 and TRBJ2-7, the complete variable domain is KAGVTQTPRYLIKTRGQQVTLSCSPISGHRSVSWYQQTPGQGLQFLFEYFSETQRNKGNFPGRFSGRQFSNSRSEMNVSTLELGDSALYLCASTPGQGSTGYEQYFGPGTRLTVT.

The chain employs TRBV12-3 or TRBV12-4 and TRBJ1-6; 7 positions agree with TRBD1. This CDR3 has 14 amino acids. V shed 8 bases, J shed 4 bases, and the junction held 5 bases outside the gene matches. As DNA, the CDR3 is TGTGCCAGCGGGCAGGGGGAATATAATTCACCCCTCCACTTT. This sequence encodes CASGQGEYNSPLHF.

This chain connects TRBV18 to TRBJ2-4; D gene uncertain. Trimming removed 3 bases at V and 8 bases at J, with 23 bases between. Germline CDR1 KGHSH, CDR2 LQKENI. The CDR3 has 17 residues. Here the CDR3 DNA reads TGTGCCAGCTCACCCCAGAAGGAGTCGGCACCGAACCACATTCAGTACTTC. It is translated as CASSPQKESAPNHIQYF.

The rearrangement joins TRBV10-2 to TRBJ2-3; 8 bases line up with TRBD1. Germline V gives CDR1 WSHSY, CDR2 SAAADI. This CDR3 region has 15 residues. Trimming took 7 bases from V and 4 from J; bases not matched to a gene: 10. CDR3 sequence (DNA): TGCGCCAGCACCGATACGACAGGGGCTCCAGATACGCAGTATTTT. This gives the protein CASTDTTGAPDTQYF.

This clonotype was detected many times. V gene TRBV27 combines with J gene TRBJ2-5; D is perhaps TRBD1 (5 bases). This CDR3 comprises 15 residues. With 5 bases removed from V and 5 bases from J, the gap between germline ends came to 18 bases. Germline CDR1 is MNHEY and CDR2 is SMNVEV (reference sequence). CDR3 region: CASSQTVSAIETQYF. The CDR3 region has the DNA TGTGCCAGCAGTCAGACAGTATCGGCGATTGAGACCCAGTACTTC.

V and J are TRBV28 and TRBJ2-7; TRBD2 aligns across 9 bases. Germline loops: CDR1 MDHEN, CDR2 SYDVKM. This CDR3 is built from 19 residues. The V gene end was trimmed by 8 bases and the J gene end by 7 bases; junction bases not matched to a gene: 27. CDR3 residues: CASLTRQASGASSYNEQYF. The CDR3 DNA reads as TGTGCCAGCCTCACACGACAGGCTAGCGGGGCCAGCTCCTACAATGAGCAGTACTTC.

This clonotype was seen ten or more times. The CDR3 here is CASSQKDLTDTQYF. The DNA of the CDR3 is TGCGCCAGCAGCCAGAAGGACCTCACAGATACGCAGTATTTT. This rearrangement joins TRBV4-3 to TRBJ2-3; D not certain. The CDR3 totals 14 residues. V lost 3 bases, J lost 2 bases, and 9 bases lay in between. In germline, CDR1 is LGHNA, CDR2 YSLEER.

This clonotype was seen at least ten times. The rearrangement links TRBV11-2 to TRBJ2-1, with 13 bases aligning to TRBD2. The CDR3 sequence is 17 residues long. Per the germline V gene, CDR1 is SGHAT and CDR2 is FQNNGV. Losses at the gene ends were 2 bases for V and 5 bases for J; bases not matched to a gene: 6. In DNA, the CDR3 is TGTGCCAGCAGCTTAATGTCAGGACTAGCGGGAGACAATGAGCAGTTCTTC. Its translation is CASSLMSGLAGDNEQFF.

This clonotype was observed a single time. Without the conserved terminal phenylalanine or tryptophan, this CDR3 likely stems from a read error. The chain links TRBV29-1 to TRBJ1-1; 7 bases align to TRBD1. V dropped 4 bases and J dropped 4; count of bases not matched to a gene: 3. From germline, CDR1 is SQVTM and CDR2 ANQGSEA. The CDR3 totals 12 residues. The CDR3 loop is CSVGKGATEAFV. DNA of the CDR3: TGCAGCGTTGGGAAGGGGGCCACTGAAGCTTTCGTT.

This clonotype has a handful of counts. At one end, the junction sequence differs from germline, possibly due to a read error. This chain links TRBV6-2 or TRBV6-3 with TRBJ2-3, with TRBD1 matching 9 bases. The CDR3 runs 14 residues. Germline V lookup: CDR1 MNHEY, CDR2 SVGEGT. DNA for the CDR3: TGTGCCGGCAGAGACAGGGGGAGCACAGATACGCAGTATTTT. This codes for CAGRDRGSTDTQYF.

The chain employs TRBV11-2 and TRBJ2-7; D is ambiguous. This CDR3 comprises 15 residues. Germline values: CDR1 SGHAT, CDR2 FQNNGV. Trimming took 4 bases from V and 2 from J, leaving 15 bases between them. This CDR3 is CASSSLWVGTYEQYF. In DNA form, the CDR3 reads TGTGCCAGCAGCTCACTCTGGGTGGGCACCTACGAGCAGTACTTC.

With respect to this clonotype: A much bigger clone sits one base away, suggesting this may be a read error. The rearrangement joins TRBV2 to TRBJ2-5, with 8 bases lining up with TRBD2. This CDR3 is built from 15 residues. Germline CDR1 SNHLY, CDR2 FYNNEI. V was pared by 7 bases and J by 11 bases, with 18 bases of the junction left unmatched. CDR3 region: CASTSSSGGSNVQYF. CDR3 sequence (DNA): TGTGCCAGCACGTCCTCCAGCGGGGGTTCGAATGTGCAGTACTTC.

In the case of this clonotype: This may arise from a read error, as a much more abundant clone is one base away. J is TRBJ2-3 and V is TRBV28; D may be TRBD1 (5 bases). The CDR3 has 14 amino acids. The germline V gene has CDR1 MDHEN and CDR2 SYDVKM. CDR3 loop: CACSFLSGQGTQYF. The CDR3 bases are TGTGCCTGCAGTTTTTTATCAGGCCAGGGTACGCAGTATTTT. Supplemented by reference TRBV28 and TRBJ2-3, the full variable domain reads DVKVTQSSRYLVKRTGEKVFLECVQDMDHENMFWYRQDPGLGLRLIYFSYDVKMKEKGDIPEGYSVSREKKERFSLILESASTNQTSMYLCACSFLSGQGTQYFGPGTRLTVL.

In this sample, this clonotype turned up a few times. Written as DNA, the CDR3 is TGCGCCAGCAGCGCCGGGACAGGGGGCGTCGGCTACACCTTC. Protein: CASSAGTGGVGYTF. The chain joins TRBV4-1 to TRBJ1-2; 12 bases agree with TRBD1. Germline CDR1 reads MGHRA; CDR2 reads YSYEKL. The V gene end was trimmed by 5 bases and the J gene end by 8 bases; junction bases not matched to a gene: 6. CDR3 length: 14 amino acids.

This clonotype was seen more than once but under ten times. The chain combines TRBV7-2 with TRBJ2-2; D not resolved. This CDR3 contains 14 residues. V was cut by 5 bases and J by 4 bases, with 11 bases left in between. Germline V CDR1 and CDR2: SGHTA, FQGNSA. CDR3 sequence: CASSRSLSTGELFF. The CDR3 coding sequence is TGTGCCAGCAGCCGCTCCCTGAGCACCGGGGAGCTGTTTTTT.

This clonotype was seen more than once but under ten times. This may be a read error, as it is one base from a much larger clone. The rearrangement uses TRBV3-1 and TRBJ2-7; possibly TRBD1 for D (6 bases). V lost 6 bases to trimming and J lost 2 bases, with 11 bases between them. CDR1 is LGHDT and CDR2 is YNNKEL in the germline V gene (reference sequence). The CDR3 runs 13 residues. Here the CDR3 DNA reads TGTGCCAGCAGTGGGGGCAGTACCTACGAGCAGTACTTC. The encoded protein is CASSGGSTYEQYF.

The chain is built from TRBV7-2 and TRBJ1-2; D gene unclear. In germline, CDR1 is SGHTA, CDR2 FQGNSA. CDR3 length: 13 residues. V lost 5 bases, J lost 7 bases, and 14 bases lay in between. The CDR3 bases are TGTGCCAGCAGCCCCGGTGGGGTAGGTGGCTACACCTTC. As protein: CASSPGGVGGYTF.

A few counts support this clonotype. This chain joins TRBV7-6 and TRBJ2-1, with 12 positions matching TRBD2. The length of the CDR3 is 13 residues. The germline V gene has CDR1 SGHVS and CDR2 FNYEAQ. V lost 6 bases to trimming and J lost 15 bases; unmatched junction nucleotides: 9. The CDR3 reads CASRAQTSGGLFF. As DNA, the CDR3 is TGTGCCAGCAGGGCTCAGACTAGCGGGGGTTTGTTCTTC.

The chain is built from TRBV10-1 and TRBJ2-2; D is possibly TRBD1 (7 bases). Germline V gene sequence: CDR1 WNHNN, CDR2 SYGVQD (reference sequence). Between the trimmed V and J ends, which lost 10 bases and 6 bases, there was a span of 15 bases. The CDR3 spans 13 residues. CDR3 nucleotide sequence: TGCGCCAACATAGGCAGGGGGGCCGGGGAGCTGTTTTTT. Translating gives CANIGRGAGELFF.

This clonotype was counted at least ten times. This sequence joins TRBV7-9 and TRBJ2-1; 9 positions match TRBD1. The CDR3 has 14 amino acids. The trim removed 3 bases at V and 7 bases at J, leaving 4 bases unmatched. Germline CDR1 is SEHNR and CDR2 is FQNEAQ (reference sequence). CDR3 loop: CASSFETGGNEQFF. As DNA, the CDR3 is TGTGCCAGCAGCTTTGAGACAGGGGGGAATGAGCAGTTCTTC.

The table lists this clonotype with many counts. This chain links TRBV25-1 with TRBJ2-3, with D possibly TRBD1 on 6 matching bases. Trimming removed 8 bases at V and 3 bases at J, with 9 bases between. CDR3 length equals 12 residues. The germline V gene encodes CDR1 MGHDK and CDR2 SYGVNS. CDR3 DNA: TGTGCCAGCGGACAGACGACAGATACGCAGTATTTT. Its translation: CASGQTTDTQYF.

V and J are TRBV11-2 and TRBJ1-6; D unclear. V was trimmed by 6 bases and J by 8 bases, leaving 11 bases between them. The CDR3 covers 13 residues. The V gene's germline CDR1 is SGHAT and CDR2 FQNNGV. This chain's CDR3 is CASSPSPYSPLHF. The CDR3 DNA reads TGTGCCAGCAGTCCCTCCCCCTATTCACCCCTCCACTTT.

The J gene is TRBJ1-1, the V gene TRBV6-5; possible D gene TRBD1, 6 bases. Per germline, CDR1 MNHEY and CDR2 SVGAGI. With 5 bases removed from V and 0 bases from J, the gap between germline ends came to 16 bases. The CDR3 has 16 residues. Here the CDR3 DNA reads TGTGCCAGCAGTAGGGGGATGGGTTTTATGAACACTGAAGCTTTCTTT. This gives the protein CASSRGMGFMNTEAFF.

There are many counts of this clonotype. The genes are TRBV7-6 and TRBJ2-3, with D hard to call. V lost 6 bases to trimming and J lost 2 bases, with 9 bases between them. Germline V gene data show CDR1 as SGHVS and CDR2 as FNYEAQ. CDR3 length: 13 amino acids. In DNA form, the CDR3 reads TGTGCCAGCAGTCGACCGGACACAGATACGCAGTATTTT. This encodes CASSRPDTDTQYF.

This clonotype was seen ten or more times. This chain uses TRBV5-1 with TRBJ2-5; D gene ambiguous. Germline CDR1 and CDR2: SGHRS and YFSETQ. The CDR3 length is 15 residues. Trimming stripped 4 bases from V and 1 base from J, with 14 bases between. CDR3 sequence reads: CASSPSPTIQETQYF. The CDR3 DNA is TGCGCCAGCAGCCCTTCCCCAACCATCCAAGAGACCCAGTACTTC.

J is TRBJ1-5 and V is TRBV6-5; D gene ambiguous. Trimming took off 5 bases at V and 9 bases at J, with 14 bases between the two ends. Germline CDR1 is MNHEY and CDR2 is SVGAGI. CDR3 length equals 13 residues. CDR3 DNA sequence: TGTGCCAGCAGTCAGACACCAGGACGGCCCCAGCATTTT. It codes for CASSQTPGRPQHF.

This chain uses TRBV30 with TRBJ2-5, with 8 bases lining up with TRBD2. The DNA matches TRBJ2-7 better at its end, which makes the J call doubtful. Germline V gives CDR1 GTSNPN, CDR2 SVGIG (reference sequence). The CDR3 contains 12 residues. CDR3 DNA sequence: TGTGCCTGGAGTACCAGCGGGGGCGAGCAGTACTTC. Translation gives CAWSTSGGEQYF.

Concerning this clonotype: This may arise from a read error, as a much more abundant clone is one base away. The chain has TRBV5-1 and TRBJ2-1; TRBD1 agrees at 9 bases. The CDR3 has 14 residues. Germline lookup yields CDR1 SGHRS and CDR2 YFSETQ. The DNA of the CDR3 is TGCGCCAGCAGCGGGGACAGGGAAGACAATGCGCAGTTCTTC. Amino acid sequence: CASSGDREDNAQFF.